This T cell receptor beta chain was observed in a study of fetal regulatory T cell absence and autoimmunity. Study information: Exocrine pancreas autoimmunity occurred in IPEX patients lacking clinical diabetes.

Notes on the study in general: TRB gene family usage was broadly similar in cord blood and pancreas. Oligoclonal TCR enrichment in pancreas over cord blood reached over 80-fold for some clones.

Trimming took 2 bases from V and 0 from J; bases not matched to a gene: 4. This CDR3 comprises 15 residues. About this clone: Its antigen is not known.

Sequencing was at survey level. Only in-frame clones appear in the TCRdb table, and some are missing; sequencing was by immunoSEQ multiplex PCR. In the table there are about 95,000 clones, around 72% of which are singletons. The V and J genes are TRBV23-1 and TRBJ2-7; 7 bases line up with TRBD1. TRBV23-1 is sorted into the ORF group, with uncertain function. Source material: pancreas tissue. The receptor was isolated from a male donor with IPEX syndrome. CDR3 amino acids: CASSQKDRDSYEQYF. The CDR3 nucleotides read TGCGCCAGCAGTCAAAAAGACAGGGACTCCTACGAGCAGTACTTC.